Sequencing of this T cell receptor beta chain was carried out in a study of molecular identifiers for immune sequencing clone quantification. Study context: In the replicates, RNA derived from about 19,000 or 110,000 naive CD8 cells was divided into five parts, and four were sequenced.

The CDR3 covers 16 residues. Trimming at V came to 4 bases and at J to 2 bases, leaving 6 bases not matched to a gene. In germline, CDR1 is MNHNS, CDR2 SASEGT. Bulk libraries came from a prior protocol with listed TCR primers. TCRdb redid the calling of the PCR reads with MiXCR, one entry per CDR3 protein. The repertoire holds approximately 630,000 distinct CDR3 sequences, with 25% as singletons. This clonotype was observed at least ten times. The sequenced material came from naive CD8+ T cells from blood, with Jurkat cell RNA spiked in. Subset defined: FACS-sorted CD8+CD4-CCR7+CD45RA+ naive T cells. The rearrangement joins TRBV6-1 to TRBJ1-4; 8 bases are shared with TRBD1. The receptor was isolated from a human donor in good health. Some libraries in this study had Jurkat cell RNA spiked in. CDR3 amino acids: CASSAWTGRTNEKLFF. CDR3 DNA: TGTGCCAGCAGTGCCTGGACAGGGAGGACTAATGAAAAACTGTTTTTT.